The sequence of this TCR beta chain was determined in a study of post-analysis software for immune sequencing data (dated by TCRdb to about 2015). Concerning the study at large: The recorded disease courses included relapsing-remitting, secondary progressive and progressive-relapsing multiple sclerosis, and some patients had no subtype annotation. A subset of samples was prepared in parallel using single-end sample barcoding, then pooled and co-amplified after Illumina adapter ligation. The patient repertoires were compared against fewer than twelve previously published healthy control repertoires obtained from donors aged about 6 to 27 years. Results the study describes overall, beyond this receptor: Roughly 5 TRBV segments, including TRBV5-6, TRBV5-1 and TRBV20-1, were significantly more frequent in patients than controls. Direct clustering with F measure revealed strong co-clustering of samples prepared in the same batch, which led to a batch-effect correction. Significantly lower normalized Chao1 diversity was found in multiple sclerosis patients than in controls, suggesting substantial peripheral T-cell clonal expansion. The multiple sclerosis patient group was slightly younger than the control group.

Remarks on this clonotype: Its antigen is not yet known. Base-call qualities are not available, and no considerably larger clone is one nucleotide away.

Taken from the germline V gene, the CDR1 and CDR2 loops are KGHSH and LQKENI. The cysteine opens and the phenylalanine closes a CDR3 of 14 amino acids. The entry retains the CDR3 DNA only, 42 bases that are in frame from base 1. The junction carries 7 bases between V and J, which are trimmed by 2 bases and 0 bases respectively. Library construction relied on PCR. This sample was sequenced with an Illumina HiSeq 2500. To reduce PCR and sequencing biases, unique molecular identifiers were incorporated into the TCR beta cDNA libraries. Some 500,000 cDNA molecules were obtained per 1 to 10 million input T cells, so each molecule approximated one T cell. The patient libraries were prepared and sequenced using the same protocol as the earlier healthy control dataset. Samples belonging to the same batch were prepared together, multiplexed and sequenced on a shared HiSeq lane. The source study handled its data this way. MIGEC was used to process the raw barcoded reads, and molecular identifier groups with only a single read were discarded before consensus assembly and CDR3 extraction. Clonotype tables were post-analysed with VDJtools, normalizing diversity by down-sampling all datasets to the smallest sample size. In repertoire overlap clustering, CDR3 amino acid sequences, but not nucleotide sequences, were matched to correct batch-related cross-sample contamination. TCRdb reran the public reads through fastp at Q25 and MiXCR, keeping productive beta chains. All rows with the same CDR3 protein become a single entry with the most common DNA and genes. The V and J calls were not made by the authors but by TCRdb's processing. The sample profile shows fewer than 850,000 distinct CDR3 sequences; more than 45% of them were found once. Jointly, the top ten make up roughly 4.4% of the sample.

TCR beta repertoires were profiled from peripheral blood of approximately 13 young patients with multiple sclerosis to demonstrate the VDJtools post-analysis software. The multiple sclerosis patients were children and adolescents between about 6 and 16 years of age. Sequencing input: blood. The chain is made from TRBV18 and TRBJ1-1; 5 matching bases give a weak D call of TRBD1. This TCR was recovered from a girl aged 5 to 17 with multiple sclerosis. CDR3 protein: CASSPETVNTEAFF. The nucleotide sequence reads as follows: TGTGCCAGCTCACCAGAGACAGTGAACACTGAAGCTTTCTTT.